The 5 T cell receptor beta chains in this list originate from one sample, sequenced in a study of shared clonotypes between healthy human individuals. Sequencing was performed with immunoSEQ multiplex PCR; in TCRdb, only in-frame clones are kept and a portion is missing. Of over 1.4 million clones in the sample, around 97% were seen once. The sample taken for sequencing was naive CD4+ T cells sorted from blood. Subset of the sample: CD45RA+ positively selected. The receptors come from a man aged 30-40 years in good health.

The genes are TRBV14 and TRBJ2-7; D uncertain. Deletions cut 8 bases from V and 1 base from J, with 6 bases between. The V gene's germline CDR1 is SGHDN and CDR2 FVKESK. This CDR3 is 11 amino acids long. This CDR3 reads CASGSSYEQYF. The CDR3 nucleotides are TGTGCCAGCGGGTCATCCTACGAGCAGTACTTC. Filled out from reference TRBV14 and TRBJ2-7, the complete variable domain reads EAGVTQFPSHSVIEKGQTVTLRCDPISGHDNLYWYRRVMGKEIKFLLHFVKESKQDESGMPNNRFLAERTGGTYSTLKVQPAELEDSGVYFCASGSSYEQYFGPGTRLTVT.

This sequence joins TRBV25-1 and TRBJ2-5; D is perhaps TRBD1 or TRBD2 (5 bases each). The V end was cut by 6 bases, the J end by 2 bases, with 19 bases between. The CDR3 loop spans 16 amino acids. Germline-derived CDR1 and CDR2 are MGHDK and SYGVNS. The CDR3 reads CASRGTEVLGQETQYF. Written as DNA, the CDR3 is TGTGCCAGCAGGGGGACCGAGGTGCTTGGTCAAGAGACCCAGTACTTC.

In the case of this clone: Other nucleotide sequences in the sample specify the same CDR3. The CDR3 DNA reads as TGTGCCAGCAGTGATGTATACGAGCAGTACTTC. This sequence encodes CASSDVYEQYF. The genes are TRBV2 and TRBJ2-7; D is unresolved. Germline V CDR1 and CDR2: SNHLY, FYNNEI. The CDR3 contains 11 residues. V was cut by 3 bases and J by 4 bases, with 4 bases left in between. Drawing the rest from reference TRBV2 and TRBJ2-7, the complete variable domain is EPEVTQTPSHQVTQMGQEVILRCVPISNHLYFYWYRQILGQKVEFLVSFYNNEISEKSEIFDDQFSVERPDGSNFTLKIRSTKLEDSAMYFCASSDVYEQYFGPGTRLTVT.

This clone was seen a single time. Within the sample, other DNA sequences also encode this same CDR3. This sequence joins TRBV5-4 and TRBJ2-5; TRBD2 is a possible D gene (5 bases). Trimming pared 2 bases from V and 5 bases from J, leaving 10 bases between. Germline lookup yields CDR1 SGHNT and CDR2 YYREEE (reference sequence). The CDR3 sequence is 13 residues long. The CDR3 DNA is TGTGCCAGCAGCTTCCGGGGTTGGGAGACCCAGTACTTC. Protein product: CASSFRGWETQYF.

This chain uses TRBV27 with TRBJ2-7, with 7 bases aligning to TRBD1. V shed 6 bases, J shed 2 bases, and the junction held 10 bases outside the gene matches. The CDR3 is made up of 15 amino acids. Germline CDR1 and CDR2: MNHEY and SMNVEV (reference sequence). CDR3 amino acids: CASRHRDSSPYEQYF. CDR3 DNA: TGTGCCAGCAGACACCGGGACAGCTCGCCCTACGAGCAGTACTTC.